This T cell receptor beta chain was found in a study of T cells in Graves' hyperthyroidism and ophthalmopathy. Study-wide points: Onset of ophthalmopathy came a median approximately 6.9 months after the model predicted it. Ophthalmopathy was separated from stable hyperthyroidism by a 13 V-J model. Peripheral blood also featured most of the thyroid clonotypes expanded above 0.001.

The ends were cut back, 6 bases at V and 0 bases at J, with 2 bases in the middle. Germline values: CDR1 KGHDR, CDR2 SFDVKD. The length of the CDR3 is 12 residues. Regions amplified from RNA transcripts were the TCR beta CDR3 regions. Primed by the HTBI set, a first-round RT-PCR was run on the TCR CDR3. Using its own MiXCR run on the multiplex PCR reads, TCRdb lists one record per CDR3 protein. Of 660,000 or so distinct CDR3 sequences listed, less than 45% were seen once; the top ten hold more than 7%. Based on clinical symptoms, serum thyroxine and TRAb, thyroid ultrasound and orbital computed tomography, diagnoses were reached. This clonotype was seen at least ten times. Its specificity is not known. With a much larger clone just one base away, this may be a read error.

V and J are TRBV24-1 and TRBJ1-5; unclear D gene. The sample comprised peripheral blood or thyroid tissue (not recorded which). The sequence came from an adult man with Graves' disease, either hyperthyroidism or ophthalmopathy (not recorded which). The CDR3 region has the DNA TGTGCCACCAGTAATAGCAATCAGCCCCAGCATTTT. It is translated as CATSNSNQPQHF.